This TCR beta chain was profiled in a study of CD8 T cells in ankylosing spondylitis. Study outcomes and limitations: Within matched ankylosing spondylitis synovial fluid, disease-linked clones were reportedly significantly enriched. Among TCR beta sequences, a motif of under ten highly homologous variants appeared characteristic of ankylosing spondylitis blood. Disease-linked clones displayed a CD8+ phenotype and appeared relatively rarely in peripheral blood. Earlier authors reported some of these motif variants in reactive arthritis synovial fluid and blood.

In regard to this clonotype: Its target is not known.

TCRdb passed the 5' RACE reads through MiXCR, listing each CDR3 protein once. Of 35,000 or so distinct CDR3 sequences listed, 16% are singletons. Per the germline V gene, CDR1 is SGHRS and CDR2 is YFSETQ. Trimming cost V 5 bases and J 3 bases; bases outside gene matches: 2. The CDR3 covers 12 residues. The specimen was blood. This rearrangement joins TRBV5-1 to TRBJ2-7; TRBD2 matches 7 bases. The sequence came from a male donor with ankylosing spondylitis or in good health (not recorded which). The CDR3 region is CASSRGDYEQYF. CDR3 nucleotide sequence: TGCGCCAGCAGTCGGGGGGACTACGAGCAGTACTTC.